One T cell receptor (beta chain) is described in this entry. Methods used by the authors: Amplification with reference gene primers provided the estimates of nucleated cell counts. Measured with immunoSEQ multiplex PCR; TCRdb has only the in-frame clones, and not every one. The V and J calls and clone size were taken over from that table, and D and trimming were inferred from the DNA. The data contain 200,000 to 300,000 clones, roughly 85% of them singletons. The CDR3 consists of 17 residues. Germline V gene data show CDR1 as MNHEY and CDR2 as SMNVEV (reference sequence). The V segment lost 0 bases and the J segment 1 base; nucleotides outside the gene matches: 6. This entry comes from a study of blood T cell repertoires in COVID-19. Overall study context: T cells, B-cell-depleted T cells, or PBMCs provided the cDNA or gDNA that served as material.

Sequenced input: PBMCs or T cells enriched from blood (not recorded which). The chain is built from TRBV27 and TRBJ1-1; 9 bases line up with TRBD1. The source is a woman in her forties or fifties with acute COVID-19. The CDR3 loop reads CASSLSTGQGPNTEAFF. The CDR3 DNA is TGTGCCAGCAGTTTATCGACTGGACAGGGGCCGAACACTGAAGCTTTCTTT.